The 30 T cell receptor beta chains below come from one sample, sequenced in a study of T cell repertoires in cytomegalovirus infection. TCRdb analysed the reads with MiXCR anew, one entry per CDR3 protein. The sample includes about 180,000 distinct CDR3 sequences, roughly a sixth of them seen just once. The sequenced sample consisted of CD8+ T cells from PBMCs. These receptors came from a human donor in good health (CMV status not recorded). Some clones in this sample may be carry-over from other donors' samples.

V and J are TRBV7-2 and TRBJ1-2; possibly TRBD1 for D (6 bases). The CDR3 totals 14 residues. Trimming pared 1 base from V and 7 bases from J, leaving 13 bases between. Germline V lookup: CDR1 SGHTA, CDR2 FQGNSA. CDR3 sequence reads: CASSLVGAGSGYTF. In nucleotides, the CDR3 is TGTGCCAGCAGCTTAGTGGGGGCCGGGAGTGGCTACACCTTC.

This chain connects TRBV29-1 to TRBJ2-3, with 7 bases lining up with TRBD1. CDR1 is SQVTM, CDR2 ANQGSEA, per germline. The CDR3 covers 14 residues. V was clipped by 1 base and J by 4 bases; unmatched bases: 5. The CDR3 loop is CSVEGQGFADTQYF. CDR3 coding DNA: TGCAGCGTTGAAGGACAGGGCTTCGCAGATACGCAGTATTTT.

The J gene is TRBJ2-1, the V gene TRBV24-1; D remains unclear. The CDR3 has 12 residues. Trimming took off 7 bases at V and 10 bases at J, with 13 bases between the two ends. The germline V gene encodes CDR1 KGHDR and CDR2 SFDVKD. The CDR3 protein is CATRDIVGEQFF. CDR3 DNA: TGTGCCACCAGAGACATCGTAGGGGAGCAGTTCTTC.

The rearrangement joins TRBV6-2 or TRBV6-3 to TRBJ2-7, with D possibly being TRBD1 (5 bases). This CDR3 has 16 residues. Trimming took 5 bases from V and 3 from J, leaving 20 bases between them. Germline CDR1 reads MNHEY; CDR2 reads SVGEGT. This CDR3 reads CASSPWARVESYEQYF. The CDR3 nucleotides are TGTGCCAGCAGTCCTTGGGCCAGGGTGGAAAGCTACGAGCAGTACTTC.

CDR3 in amino acids: CASSLPWGDTQYF. The CDR3 DNA sequence: TGTGCCAGCAGCTTACCGTGGGGAGATACGCAGTATTTT. The chain has TRBV7-2 and TRBJ2-3; no firm D call. The CDR3 consists of 13 residues. Germline lookup yields CDR1 SGHTA and CDR2 FQGNSA. V was pared by 2 bases and J by 5 bases, with 8 bases between.

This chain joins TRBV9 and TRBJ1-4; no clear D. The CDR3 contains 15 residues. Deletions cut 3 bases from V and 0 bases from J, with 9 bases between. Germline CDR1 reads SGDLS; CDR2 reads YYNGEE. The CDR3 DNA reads TGTGCCAGCAGCGCCTACGGTGCAACTAATGAAAAACTGTTTTTT. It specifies CASSAYGATNEKLFF.

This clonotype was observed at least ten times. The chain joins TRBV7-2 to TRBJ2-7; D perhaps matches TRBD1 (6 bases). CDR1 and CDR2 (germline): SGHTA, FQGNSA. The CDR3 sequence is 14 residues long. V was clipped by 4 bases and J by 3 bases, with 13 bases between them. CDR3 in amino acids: CASSYLGQNYEQYF. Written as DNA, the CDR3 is TGTGCCAGCAGCTACCTTGGACAGAACTACGAGCAGTACTTC.

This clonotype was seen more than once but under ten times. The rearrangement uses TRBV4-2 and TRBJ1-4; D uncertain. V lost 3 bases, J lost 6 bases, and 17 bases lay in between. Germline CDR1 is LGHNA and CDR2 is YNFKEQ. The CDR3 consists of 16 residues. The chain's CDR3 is CASSQPSRVGDEKLFF. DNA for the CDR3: TGTGCCAGCAGCCAGCCGAGTAGAGTTGGAGATGAAAAACTGTTTTTT.

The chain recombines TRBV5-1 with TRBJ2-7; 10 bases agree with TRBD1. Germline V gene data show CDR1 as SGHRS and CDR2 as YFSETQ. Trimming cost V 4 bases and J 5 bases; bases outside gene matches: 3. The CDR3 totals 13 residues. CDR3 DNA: TGCGCCAGCAGCCTGGACAGGGGGGACGAGCAGTACTTC. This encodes CASSLDRGDEQYF. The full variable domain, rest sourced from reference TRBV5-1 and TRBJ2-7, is KAGVTQTPRYLIKTRGQQVTLSCSPISGHRSVSWYQQTPGQGLQFLFEYFSETQRNKGNFPGRFSGRQFSNSRSEMNVSTLELGDSALYLCASSLDRGDEQYFGPGTRLTVT.

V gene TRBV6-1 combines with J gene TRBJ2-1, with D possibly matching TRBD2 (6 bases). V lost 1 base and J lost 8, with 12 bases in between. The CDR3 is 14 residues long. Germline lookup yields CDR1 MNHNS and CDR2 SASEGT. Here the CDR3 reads CASSEGLANYEQFF. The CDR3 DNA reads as TGTGCCAGCAGTGAAGGGCTAGCGAACTATGAGCAGTTCTTC.

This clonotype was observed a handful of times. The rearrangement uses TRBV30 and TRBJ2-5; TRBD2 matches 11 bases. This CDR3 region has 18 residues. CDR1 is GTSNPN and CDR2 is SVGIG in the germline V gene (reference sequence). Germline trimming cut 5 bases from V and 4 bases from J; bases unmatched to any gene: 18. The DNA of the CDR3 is TGTGCCTGGGATGGAGATATGTCTAGCGGGGGGTCCGGAGAGACCCAGTACTTC. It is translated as CAWDGDMSSGGSGETQYF.

Here the CDR3 DNA reads TGTGCCAGCAGGGCGGGGGGCAGGAATGAAAAACTGTTTTTT. It yields the protein CASRAGGRNEKLFF. The chain is built from TRBV7-9 and TRBJ1-4; D possibly corresponds to TRBD1 (6 bases). This CDR3 comprises 14 residues. Looked up from germline, CDR1 is SEHNR and CDR2 is FQNEAQ (reference sequence). V was cut by 6 bases and J by 5 bases, with 13 bases left in between.

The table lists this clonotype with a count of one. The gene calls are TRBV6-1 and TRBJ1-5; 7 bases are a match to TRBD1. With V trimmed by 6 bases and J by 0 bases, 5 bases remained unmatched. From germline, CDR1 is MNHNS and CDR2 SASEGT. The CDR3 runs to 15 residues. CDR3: CASSVQGYSNQPQHF. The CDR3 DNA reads TGTGCCAGCAGCGTACAGGGGTATAGCAATCAGCCCCAGCATTTT.

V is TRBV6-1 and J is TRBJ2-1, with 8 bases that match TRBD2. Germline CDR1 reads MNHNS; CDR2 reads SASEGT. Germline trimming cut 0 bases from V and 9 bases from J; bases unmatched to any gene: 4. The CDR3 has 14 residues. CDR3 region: CASSEARGATEQFF. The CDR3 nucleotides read TGTGCCAGCAGTGAAGCGCGGGGGGCGACTGAGCAGTTCTTC.

CDR3: CASSPPDRISYEQYF. The CDR3 DNA reads TGTGCCAGCAGCCCCCCGGACAGAATTAGCTACGAGCAGTACTTC. V gene TRBV7-9 combines with J gene TRBJ2-7; D is possibly TRBD1 (6 bases). Trimming left V 5 bases short and J 3 bases short, with 17 bases between. The CDR3 consists of 15 residues. Germline-derived CDR1 and CDR2 are SEHNR and FQNEAQ (reference sequence).

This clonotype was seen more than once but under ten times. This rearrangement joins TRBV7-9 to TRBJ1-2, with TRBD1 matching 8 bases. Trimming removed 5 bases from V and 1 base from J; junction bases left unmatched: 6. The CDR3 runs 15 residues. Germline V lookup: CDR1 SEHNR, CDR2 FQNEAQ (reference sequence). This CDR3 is CASSPRTGINYGYTF. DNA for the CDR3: TGTGCCAGCAGCCCACGGACAGGGATTAACTATGGCTACACCTTC.

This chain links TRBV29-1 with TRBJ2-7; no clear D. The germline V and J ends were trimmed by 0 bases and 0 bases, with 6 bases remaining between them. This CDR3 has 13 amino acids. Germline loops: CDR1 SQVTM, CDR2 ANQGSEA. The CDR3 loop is CSVEDLSSYEQYF. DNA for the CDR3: TGCAGCGTTGAAGATCTTAGCTCCTACGAGCAGTACTTC.

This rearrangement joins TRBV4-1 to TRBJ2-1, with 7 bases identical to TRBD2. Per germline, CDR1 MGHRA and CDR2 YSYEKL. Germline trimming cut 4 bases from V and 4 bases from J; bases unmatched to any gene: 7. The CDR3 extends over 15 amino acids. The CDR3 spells CASSPEGTTYNEQFF. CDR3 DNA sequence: TGCGCCAGCAGCCCAGAGGGGACTACATACAATGAGCAGTTCTTC.

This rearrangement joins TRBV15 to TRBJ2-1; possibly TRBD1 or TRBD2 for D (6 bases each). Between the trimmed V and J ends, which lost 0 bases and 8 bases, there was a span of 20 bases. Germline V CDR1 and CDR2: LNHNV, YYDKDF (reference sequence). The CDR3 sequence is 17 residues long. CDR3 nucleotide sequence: TGTGCCACCAGCAGAGATCGGGTCCCGGGGGCGGTCGATGAGCAGTTCTTC. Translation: CATSRDRVPGAVDEQFF.

In DNA form, the CDR3 reads TGCAGTGCTAGAGATGAATCTAGCTTTTACGAGCAGTACTTC. Protein product: CSARDESSFYEQYF. The J gene is TRBJ2-7, the V gene TRBV20-1; D possibly corresponds to TRBD2 (5 bases). CDR1 and CDR2 (germline): DFQATT, SNEGSKA (reference sequence). V was clipped by 0 bases and J by 4 bases, with 13 bases between them. The CDR3 has 14 residues.

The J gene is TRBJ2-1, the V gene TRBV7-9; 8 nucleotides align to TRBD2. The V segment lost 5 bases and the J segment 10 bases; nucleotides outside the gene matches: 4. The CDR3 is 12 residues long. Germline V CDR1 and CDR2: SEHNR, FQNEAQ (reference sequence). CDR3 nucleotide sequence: TGTGCCAGCAGCGCCCGACTAGCGGAGCAGTTCTTC. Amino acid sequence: CASSARLAEQFF.

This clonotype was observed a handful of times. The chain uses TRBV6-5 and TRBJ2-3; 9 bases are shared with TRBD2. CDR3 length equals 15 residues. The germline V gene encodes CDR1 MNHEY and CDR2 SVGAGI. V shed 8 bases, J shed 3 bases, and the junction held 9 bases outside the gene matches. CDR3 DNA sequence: TGTGCCAGCGGCCTAGGGCGGGGGGGGACAGATACGCAGTATTTT. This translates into CASGLGRGGTDTQYF.

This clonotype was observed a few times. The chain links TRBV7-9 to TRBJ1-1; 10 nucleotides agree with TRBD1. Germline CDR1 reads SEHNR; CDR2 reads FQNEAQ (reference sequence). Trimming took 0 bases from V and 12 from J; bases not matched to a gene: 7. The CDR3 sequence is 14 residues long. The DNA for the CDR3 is TGTGCCAGCAGCTTAGCGTTAGGGACAGGGGAACCTTTCTTT. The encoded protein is CASSLALGTGEPFF.

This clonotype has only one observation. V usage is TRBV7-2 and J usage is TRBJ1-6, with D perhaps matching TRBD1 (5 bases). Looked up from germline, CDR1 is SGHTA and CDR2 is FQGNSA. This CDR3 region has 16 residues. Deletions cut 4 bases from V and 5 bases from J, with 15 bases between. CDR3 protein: CASSWGEGTDNSPLHF. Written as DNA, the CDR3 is TGTGCCAGCAGCTGGGGCGAGGGCACCGATAATTCACCCCTCCACTTT.

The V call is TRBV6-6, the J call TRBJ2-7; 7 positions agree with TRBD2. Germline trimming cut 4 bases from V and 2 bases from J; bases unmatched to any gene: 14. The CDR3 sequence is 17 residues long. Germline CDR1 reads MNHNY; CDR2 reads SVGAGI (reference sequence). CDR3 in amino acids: CASSSTARGGIPYEQYF. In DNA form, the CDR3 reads TGTGCCAGCAGTTCTACAGCCCGCGGGGGTATTCCCTACGAGCAGTACTTC.

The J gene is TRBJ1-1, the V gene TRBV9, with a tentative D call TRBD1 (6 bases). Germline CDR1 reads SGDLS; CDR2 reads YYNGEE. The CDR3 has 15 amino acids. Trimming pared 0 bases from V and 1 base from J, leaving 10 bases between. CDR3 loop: CASSVGGQPNTEAFF. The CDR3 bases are TGTGCCAGCAGCGTAGGAGGACAGCCGAACACTGAAGCTTTCTTT.

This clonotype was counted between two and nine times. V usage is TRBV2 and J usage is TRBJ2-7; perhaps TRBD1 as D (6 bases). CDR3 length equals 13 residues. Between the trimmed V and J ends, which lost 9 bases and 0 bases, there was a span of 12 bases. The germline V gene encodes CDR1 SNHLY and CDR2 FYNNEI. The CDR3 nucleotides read TGTGCCAGGGGCTCAGGGGCCTCCTACGAGCAGTACTTC. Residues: CARGSGASYEQYF.

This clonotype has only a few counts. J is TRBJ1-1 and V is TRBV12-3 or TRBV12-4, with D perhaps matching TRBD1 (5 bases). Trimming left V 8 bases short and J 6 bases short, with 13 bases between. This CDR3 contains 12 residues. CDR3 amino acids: CASGPWGAEAFF. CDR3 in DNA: TGTGCCAGCGGACCTTGGGGGGCTGAAGCTTTCTTT.

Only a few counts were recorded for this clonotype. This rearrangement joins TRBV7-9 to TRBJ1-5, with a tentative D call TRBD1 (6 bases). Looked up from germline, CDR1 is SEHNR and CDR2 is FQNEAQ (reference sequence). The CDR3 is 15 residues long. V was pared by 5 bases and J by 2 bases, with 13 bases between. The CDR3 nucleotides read TGTGCCAGCAGCCAGGACAGCTGGGGCAATCAGCCCCAGCATTTT. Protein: CASSQDSWGNQPQHF.

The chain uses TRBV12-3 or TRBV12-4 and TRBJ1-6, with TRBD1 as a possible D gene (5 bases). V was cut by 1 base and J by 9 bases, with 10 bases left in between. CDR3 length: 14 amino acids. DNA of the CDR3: TGTGCCAGCAGTTTAGTAGGGGCGGGTTCACCCCTCCACTTT. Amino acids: CASSLVGAGSPLHF.